A single sample gave rise to the 20 T cell receptor beta chains below, sequenced in a study of CD8 T cells in Susac syndrome. It was with random hexamers that roughly 0.45 to 1 ug RNA was reverse transcribed. TCRdb used MiXCR to reprocess the immunoSEQ multiplex PCR reads, holding one entry per CDR3 protein. The sample has about 190,000 distinct CDR3 sequences, 75% to 95% seen once. The source material was CD4+ T cells from PBMCs. Source of these receptors: a human donor with Susac syndrome.

The chain has TRBV19 and TRBJ2-7, with 8 bases identical to TRBD1. This CDR3 contains 17 residues. Germline assignment: CDR1 LNHDA and CDR2 SQIVND (reference sequence). V lost 5 bases and J lost 6; bases outside the gene matches: 18. Here the CDR3 DNA reads TGTGCCAGTAGTTCGAGAGTGGTAGGACAGGGTTTACGCGAGCAGTACTTC. Translation: CASSSRVVGQGLREQYF.

This rearrangement joins TRBV12-3 or TRBV12-4 to TRBJ2-5, with TRBD2 matching over 9 bases. Unmatched junction bases numbered 4, after V lost 10 bases and J lost 1 base. CDR3 length equals 13 residues. The CDR3: CANNSGGQETQYF. CDR3 in DNA: TGTGCCAACAATAGCGGGGGCCAAGAGACCCAGTACTTC.

This clonotype was seen once. This chain links TRBV19 with TRBJ2-1, with D possibly TRBD2 on 5 matching bases. Per germline, CDR1 LNHDA and CDR2 SQIVND (reference sequence). The CDR3 is made up of 16 amino acids. V was shortened by 9 bases and J by 1 base, with 19 bases between the two germline ends. The CDR3: CASRTTRRRSYNEQFF. The CDR3 bases are TGTGCCAGCCGTACCACTAGGAGGAGGTCCTACAATGAGCAGTTCTTC.

The genes are TRBV19 and TRBJ1-1; D is unresolved. Trimming pared 1 base from V and 1 base from J, leaving 4 bases between. Germline V gene sequence: CDR1 LNHDA, CDR2 SQIVND (reference sequence). This CDR3 comprises 13 residues. CDR3 sequence reads: CASSIGKNTEAFF. For the CDR3, the DNA is TGTGCCAGTAGTATAGGGAAGAACACTGAAGCTTTCTTT.

The chain has TRBV9 and TRBJ2-1, with D uncertain. The CDR3 extends over 14 amino acids. CDR1 and CDR2 (germline): SGDLS, YYNGEE. The V and J ends lost 4 bases and 7 bases respectively, with 15 bases between them. Written as DNA, the CDR3 is TGTGCCAGCAGCACCTGGACCGGGCGGAATGAGCAGTTCTTC. It yields the protein CASSTWTGRNEQFF.

The chain couples TRBV2 to TRBJ1-1, with D maybe TRBD1 (6 bases). Trimming took off 7 bases at V and 1 base at J, with 10 bases between the two ends. This CDR3 comprises 13 residues. Germline V gives CDR1 SNHLY, CDR2 FYNNEI. CDR3 in amino acids: CASTLGQNTEAFF. The CDR3 DNA reads TGTGCCAGCACATTGGGACAGAACACTGAAGCTTTCTTT.

This rearrangement joins TRBV29-1 to TRBJ1-5; D may be TRBD1 (5 bases). CDR3 size: 16 residues. CDR1 and CDR2 (germline): SQVTM, ANQGSEA. V was cut by 3 bases and J by 0 bases, with 15 bases left in between. CDR3 bases: TGCAGCGTTGACGAACAGGTGTGGTATAGCAATCAGCCCCAGCATTTT. Its protein product is CSVDEQVWYSNQPQHF. The variable domain in full, completed from reference TRBV29-1 and TRBJ1-5, reads SAVISQKPSRDICQRGTSLTIQCQVDSQVTMMFWYRQQPGQSLTLIATANQGSEATYESGFVIDKFPISRPNLTFSTLTVSNMSPEDSSIYLCSVDEQVWYSNQPQHFGDGTRLSIL.

The CDR3 reads CASTPRPDHGSQHF. In nucleotides, the CDR3 is TGTGCCAGTACCCCTCGTCCTGACCATGGGTCCCAGCATTTT. The gene calls are TRBV19 and TRBJ1-5; D call uncertain. CDR3 length: 14 amino acids. Germline V gene lookup returns CDR1 LNHDA and CDR2 SQIVND (reference sequence). Trimming pared 7 bases from V and 11 bases from J, leaving 21 bases between.

The chain employs TRBV14 and TRBJ2-1; TRBD2 matches at 8 bases. V trimming: 0 bases; J trimming: 8 bases; junction bases outside the gene matches: 9. The CDR3 consists of 16 residues. Germline values: CDR1 SGHDN, CDR2 FVKESK. CDR3 sequence reads: CASSQDVSGGADEQFF. CDR3 bases: TGTGCCAGCAGCCAAGATGTATCGGGGGGGGCGGATGAGCAGTTCTTC.

The rearrangement links TRBV11-3 to TRBJ2-2, with D unresolved. Looked up from germline, CDR1 is SGHNT and CDR2 is YENEEA. This CDR3 comprises 14 residues. Trimming took off 1 base at V and 5 bases at J, with 8 bases between the two ends. CDR3 sequence (DNA): TGTGCCAGCAGCTTAGGCCCCACGACCGGGGAGCTGTTTTTT. Encoded protein: CASSLGPTTGELFF. The full variable domain, with the rest looked up from reference TRBV11-3 and TRBJ2-2, is EAGVVQSPRYKIIEKKQPVAFWCNPISGHNTLYWYLQNLGQGPELLIRYENEEAVDDSQLPKDRFSAERLKGVDSTLKIQPAELGDSAVYLCASSLGPTTGELFFGEGSRLTVL.

The chain recombines TRBV10-3 with TRBJ2-1; D unresolved. Germline V gene lookup returns CDR1 ENHRY and CDR2 SYGVKD. The CDR3 length is 14 residues. The V end lost 2 bases, the J end lost 13 bases, and 18 bases lay between the germline ends. CDR3 coding DNA: TGTGCCATCAGTGAGGGTAGTAGAGGTCTTTACCAGTTCTTC. Translating it yields CAISEGSRGLYQFF.

This clonotype was seen once. The V and J genes are TRBV19 and TRBJ1-2; D not resolved. Trimming removed 5 bases at V and 2 bases at J, with 15 bases between. Looked up from germline, CDR1 is LNHDA and CDR2 is SQIVND (reference sequence). This CDR3 region has 15 residues. The DNA for the CDR3 is TGTGCCAGTAGTTCCGGACGGGAACCAAACTATGGCTACACCTTC. Translated, it gives CASSSGREPNYGYTF.

The chain carries TRBV7-6 and TRBJ2-5; no clear D. Trimming cost V 3 bases and J 0 bases, with 5 bases left between them. Looked up from germline, CDR1 is SGHVS and CDR2 is FNYEAQ. The CDR3 contains 13 residues. The CDR3 region is CASSLADQETQYF. DNA for the CDR3: TGTGCCAGCAGCTTGGCAGACCAAGAGACCCAGTACTTC.

The CDR3 is CASSFGVIRAEKLFF. CDR3 nucleotides: TGTGCCAGCAGCTTCGGGGTTATTAGGGCCGAAAAACTGTTTTTT. The chain links TRBV11-2 to TRBJ1-4; D not resolved. The V and J ends lost 3 bases and 8 bases respectively, with 16 bases between them. Germline values: CDR1 SGHAT, CDR2 FQNNGV. The CDR3 is 15 amino acids.

The chain has TRBV24-1 and TRBJ2-1; D unresolved. Germline V gene lookup returns CDR1 KGHDR and CDR2 SFDVKD. With 4 bases removed from V and 9 bases from J, the gap between germline ends came to 18 bases. This CDR3 is built from 15 residues. For the CDR3, the DNA is TGTGCCACCAGTGACACTAACGGACGGCTCGGTGAGCAGTTCTTC. This codes for CATSDTNGRLGEQFF.

The CDR3: CASSFRNRGQSEAFF. The DNA of the CDR3 is TGTGCCAGCAGTTTCCGGAACAGGGGGCAATCTGAAGCTTTCTTT. The chain employs TRBV27 and TRBJ1-1; 9 positions agree with TRBD1. Trimming took 3 bases from V and 6 from J; bases not matched to a gene: 8. Per germline, CDR1 MNHEY and CDR2 SMNVEV (reference sequence). This CDR3 is 15 amino acids long.

V usage is TRBV3-1 and J usage is TRBJ2-4, with TRBD1 identical over 9 bases. Germline loops: CDR1 LGHDT, CDR2 YNNKEL (reference sequence). The CDR3 is made up of 16 amino acids. V lost 4 bases, J lost 7 bases, and 11 bases stayed unmatched. CDR3 bases: TGTGCCAGCAGCCGGGACAGGGAGCGATCACTGAACATTCAGTACTTC. Translating gives CASSRDRERSLNIQYF.

The V gene is TRBV5-1, the J gene TRBJ2-1; D call uncertain. Trimming took off 2 bases at V and 12 bases at J, with 12 bases between the two ends. CDR1 is SGHRS and CDR2 is YFSETQ in the germline V gene. The CDR3 runs to 12 residues. In nucleotides, the CDR3 is TGCGCCAGCAGCTTTGAAATTGACTCGCAGTTCTTC. It specifies CASSFEIDSQFF.

The chain is built from TRBV30 and TRBJ2-3, with TRBD2 as a possible D gene (5 bases). The CDR3 sequence is 13 residues long. Per germline, CDR1 GTSNPN and CDR2 SVGIG (reference sequence). V was pared by 5 bases and J by 2 bases, with 11 bases between. The CDR3 spells CAWSRRYTDTQYF. The CDR3 DNA follows: TGTGCCTGGTCCCGGAGGTACACAGATACGCAGTATTTT.

The chain couples TRBV2 to TRBJ2-1; TRBD2 matches at 13 bases. With 4 bases clipped from V and 9 bases from J, the junction kept 6 bases outside the gene matches. CDR1 is SNHLY, CDR2 FYNNEI, per germline. The CDR3 spans 15 residues. Here the CDR3 reads CASSVTSGGAGEQFF. The CDR3 nucleotides read TGTGCCAGCAGTGTTACTAGCGGGGGGGCGGGTGAGCAGTTCTTC. Full variable domain (missing parts from reference TRBV2 and TRBJ2-1): EPEVTQTPSHQVTQMGQEVILRCVPISNHLYFYWYRQILGQKVEFLVSFYNNEISEKSEIFDDQFSVERPDGSNFTLKIRSTKLEDSAMYFCASSVTSGGAGEQFFGPGTRLTVL.